This T cell receptor beta chain was identified during a study of cytomegalovirus exposure and HLA in healthy donors. Findings of the study overall: A previous analysis found most TCR beta V segments productive roughly 87% or roughly 30% of the time. As was reported, the classifier diagnosed cytomegalovirus status with high specificity and sensitivity.

Between the trimmed V and J ends, which lost 0 bases and 2 bases, there was a span of 9 bases. Germline CDR1 and CDR2: SGHRS and YFSETQ. This CDR3 has 15 amino acids. Turning to this clone: Antigen unknown.

PCR used 60 Vbeta primers and 13 Jbeta primers. TCRdb's table, derived via immunoSEQ multiplex PCR, lists solely in-frame clones and lacks some. The table includes some 140,000 clones, 75% to 90% detected once. The chain employs TRBV5-1 and TRBJ1-5; no definite D call. Sequenced material: PBMCs. The TCR originated in a woman younger than 45 in good health and CMV-seropositive. The CDR3 loop is CASSLEPRGNQPQHF. CDR3 nucleotide sequence: TGCGCCAGCAGCTTGGAACCTAGAGGCAATCAGCCCCAGCATTTT.